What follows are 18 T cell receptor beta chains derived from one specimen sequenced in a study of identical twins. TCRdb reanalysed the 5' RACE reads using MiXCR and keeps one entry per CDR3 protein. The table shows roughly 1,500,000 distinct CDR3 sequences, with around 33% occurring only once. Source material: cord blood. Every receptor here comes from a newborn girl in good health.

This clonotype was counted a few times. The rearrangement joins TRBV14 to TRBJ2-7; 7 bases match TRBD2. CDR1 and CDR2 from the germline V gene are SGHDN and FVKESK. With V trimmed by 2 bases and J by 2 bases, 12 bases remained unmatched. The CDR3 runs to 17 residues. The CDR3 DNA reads TGTGCCAGCAGCCAACTCCCCGGGACTATGGGGGCCTACGAGCAGTACTTC. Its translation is CASSQLPGTMGAYEQYF.

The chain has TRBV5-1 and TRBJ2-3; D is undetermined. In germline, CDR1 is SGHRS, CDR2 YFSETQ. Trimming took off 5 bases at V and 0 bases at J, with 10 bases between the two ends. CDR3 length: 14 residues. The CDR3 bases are TGCGCCAGCAGAGTTACTCCCAGCACAGATACGCAGTATTTT. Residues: CASRVTPSTDTQYF.

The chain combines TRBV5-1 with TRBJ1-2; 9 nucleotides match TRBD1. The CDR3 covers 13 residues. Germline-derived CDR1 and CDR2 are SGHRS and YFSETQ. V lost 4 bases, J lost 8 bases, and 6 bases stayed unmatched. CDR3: CASSVGTGKGYTF. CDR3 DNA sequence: TGCGCCAGCAGCGTGGGGACAGGGAAGGGCTACACCTTC.

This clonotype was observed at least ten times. In DNA, the CDR3 is TGTGCCAGCAGCGGCCGTACTAGCTTGAGCTCCTACGAGCAGTACTTC. The encoded protein is CASSGRTSLSSYEQYF. The chain carries TRBV13 and TRBJ2-7; perhaps TRBD2 as D (6 bases). Germline CDR1 and CDR2: PRHDT and FYEKMQ (reference sequence). The CDR3 consists of 16 residues. Trimming took 5 bases from V and 0 from J, leaving 17 bases between them.

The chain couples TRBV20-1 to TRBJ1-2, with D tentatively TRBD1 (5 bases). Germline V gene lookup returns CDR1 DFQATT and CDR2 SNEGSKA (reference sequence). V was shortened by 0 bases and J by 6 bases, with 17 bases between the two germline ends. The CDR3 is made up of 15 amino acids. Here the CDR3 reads CSAREWAAGMNGYTF. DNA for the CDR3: TGCAGTGCTAGAGAATGGGCAGCAGGGATGAATGGCTACACCTTC.

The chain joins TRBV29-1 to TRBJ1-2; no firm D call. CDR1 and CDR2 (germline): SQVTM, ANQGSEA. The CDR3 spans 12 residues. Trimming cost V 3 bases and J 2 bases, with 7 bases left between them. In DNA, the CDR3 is TGCAGCGTTGATGACGGAAACTATGGCTACACCTTC. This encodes CSVDDGNYGYTF.

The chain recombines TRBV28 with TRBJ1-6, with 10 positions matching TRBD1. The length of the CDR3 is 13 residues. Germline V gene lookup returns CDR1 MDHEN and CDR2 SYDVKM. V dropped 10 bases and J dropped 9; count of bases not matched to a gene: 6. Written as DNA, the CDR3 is TGTGCCACCGGGGACAGGGGTGGTTCACCCCTCCACTTT. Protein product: CATGDRGGSPLHF.

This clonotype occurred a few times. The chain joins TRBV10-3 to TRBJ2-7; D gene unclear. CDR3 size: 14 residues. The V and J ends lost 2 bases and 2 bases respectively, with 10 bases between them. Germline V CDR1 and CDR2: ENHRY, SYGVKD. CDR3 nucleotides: TGTGCCATCAGTGAGCTGGGGTCTACCTACGAGCAGTACTTC. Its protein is CAISELGSTYEQYF.

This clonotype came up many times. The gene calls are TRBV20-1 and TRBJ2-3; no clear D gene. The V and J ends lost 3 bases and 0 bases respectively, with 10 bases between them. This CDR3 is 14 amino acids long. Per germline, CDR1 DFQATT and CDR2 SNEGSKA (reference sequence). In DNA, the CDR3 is TGCAGTGCTAGTTTTAGACTCAGCACAGATACGCAGTATTTT. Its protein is CSASFRLSTDTQYF.

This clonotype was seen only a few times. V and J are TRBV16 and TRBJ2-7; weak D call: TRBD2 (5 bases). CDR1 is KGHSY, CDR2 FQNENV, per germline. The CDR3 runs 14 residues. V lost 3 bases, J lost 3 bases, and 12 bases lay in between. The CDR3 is CASSHGFEGYEQYF. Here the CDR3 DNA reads TGTGCCAGCAGCCACGGATTTGAGGGCTACGAGCAGTACTTC.

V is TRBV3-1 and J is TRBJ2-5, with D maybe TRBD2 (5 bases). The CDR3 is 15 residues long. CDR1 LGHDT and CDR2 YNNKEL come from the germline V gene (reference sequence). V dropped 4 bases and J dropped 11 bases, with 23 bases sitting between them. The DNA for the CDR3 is TGTGCCAGCAGCCCGACCGCTAGTGGGAGCCACAAGCAGTACTTC. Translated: CASSPTASGSHKQYF.

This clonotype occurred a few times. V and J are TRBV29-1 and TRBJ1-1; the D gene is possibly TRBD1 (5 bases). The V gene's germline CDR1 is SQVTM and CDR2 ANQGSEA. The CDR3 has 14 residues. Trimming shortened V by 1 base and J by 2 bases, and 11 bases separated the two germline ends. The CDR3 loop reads CSVEVGGINTEAFF. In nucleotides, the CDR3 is TGCAGCGTTGAAGTGGGGGGGATCAACACTGAAGCTTTCTTT.

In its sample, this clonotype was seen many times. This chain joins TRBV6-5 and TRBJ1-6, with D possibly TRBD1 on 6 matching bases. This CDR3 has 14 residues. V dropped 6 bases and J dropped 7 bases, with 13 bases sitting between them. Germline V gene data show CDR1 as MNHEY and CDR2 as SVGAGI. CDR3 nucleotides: TGTGCCAGCAGCCTAGACAGGCTCAATTCACCCCTCCACTTT. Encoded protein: CASSLDRLNSPLHF.

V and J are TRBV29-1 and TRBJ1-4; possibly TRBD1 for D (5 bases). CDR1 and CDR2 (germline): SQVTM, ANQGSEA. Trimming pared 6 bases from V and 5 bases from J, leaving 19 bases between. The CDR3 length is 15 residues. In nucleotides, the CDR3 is TGCAGCGTGCCGGTGGTGGGGACGGGAAATGAAAAACTGTTTTTT. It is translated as CSVPVVGTGNEKLFF.

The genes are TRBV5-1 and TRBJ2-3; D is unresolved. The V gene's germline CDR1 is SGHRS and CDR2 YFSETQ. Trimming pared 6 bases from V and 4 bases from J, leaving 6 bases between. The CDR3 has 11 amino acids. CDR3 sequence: CASKSSDTQYF. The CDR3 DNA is TGCGCCAGCAAGTCGTCAGATACGCAGTATTTT.

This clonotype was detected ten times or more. This CDR3 is CSVHLGGDYEQYF. The CDR3 DNA reads as TGCAGCGTTCACCTAGGAGGGGACTACGAGCAGTACTTC. V and J are TRBV29-1 and TRBJ2-7, with D possibly TRBD2 on 6 matching bases. V was trimmed by 5 bases and J by 3 bases, leaving 14 bases between them. Germline V gives CDR1 SQVTM, CDR2 ANQGSEA. The CDR3 length is 13 residues.

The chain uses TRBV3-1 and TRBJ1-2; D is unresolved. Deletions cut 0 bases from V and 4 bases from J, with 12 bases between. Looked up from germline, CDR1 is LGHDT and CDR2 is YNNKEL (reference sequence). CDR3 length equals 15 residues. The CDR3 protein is CASSQDRRAAYGYTF. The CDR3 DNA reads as TGTGCCAGCAGCCAAGATAGGCGGGCAGCCTATGGCTACACCTTC.

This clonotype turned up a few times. CDR3 sequence (DNA): TGTGCCATCAGAACAGGGGGCGCGGGCACTGAAGCTTTCTTT. Translated, it gives CAIRTGGAGTEAFF. This chain uses TRBV10-3 with TRBJ1-1, with 9 bases matching TRBD1. This CDR3 comprises 14 residues. With V trimmed by 6 bases and J by 4 bases, 6 bases remained unmatched. The germline gives CDR1 ENHRY, CDR2 SYGVKD.